The subject of this entry is one T cell receptor (beta chain). The CDR3 length is 15 residues. The data derive from a study of blood T cell repertoires in COVID-19. For the study at large: Acute and convalescent COVID-19 specimens originated in the United States, Italy and Spain. PBMCs, B-cell-depleted T cells, or T cells were the source of the cDNA or gDNA that made up the material.

Assay: immunoSEQ multiplex PCR; the TCRdb copy retains only in-frame clones and omits some. The data hold roughly 280,000 clones, with approximately 85% observed a single time. Sequencing was performed on peripheral blood. The chain combines TRBV21-1 with TRBJ1-6; no DNA check was done on the table's D call, TRBD1. TRBV21-1 counts as a pseudogene. This sequence was found in a woman between 65 and 79 years old with acute or convalescent COVID-19. CDR3 nucleotides: TGTGCCAGCAGCGCCCCGGACAGGGGAGGTTCACCCCTCCACTTT. Translating it yields CASSAPDRGGSPLHF.